Sequencing of this TCR beta chain was carried out in a study of cytomegalovirus exposure and HLA in healthy donors. The primer mix had 60 Vbeta and 13 Jbeta primers. This table comes from immunoSEQ multiplex PCR, and its TCRdb copy is limited to in-frame clones, with some not included. The data contain more than 90,000 clones, around three quarters of them singletons. The sequenced sample consisted of PBMCs. The source of this sequence is a man younger than 45 in good health and CMV-seronegative.

The CDR3 bases are TGTGCCAGCAGCTTAGAGACAGGGTACGAGCAGTACTTC. This gives the protein CASSLETGYEQYF. This chain links TRBV7-6 with TRBJ2-7, with 7 bases aligning to TRBD1. Germline loops: CDR1 SGHVS, CDR2 FNYEAQ. The CDR3 has 13 residues. The junction had 1 base not matched to a gene; V was cut back by 1 base and J by 4 bases.